The text below deals with one T cell receptor beta chain. Antigen: not known. The data were taken from a study of shared clonotypes between healthy human individuals. Broader study findings: Investigators collected only blood, and repertoires in tissues likely differ.

V lost 6 bases to trimming and J lost 2 bases, with 19 bases between them. CDR3 length: 16 amino acids. The germline gives CDR1 ENHRY, CDR2 SYGVKD. Deep-level settings were used for running the assay. TCRdb's table, derived via immunoSEQ multiplex PCR, lists solely in-frame clones and lacks some. Altogether 600,000 to 700,000 clones are present, 73% being singletons, with the ten largest covering roughly 1.9%. The V gene is TRBV10-3, the J gene TRBJ1-2; D possibly corresponds to TRBD1 (6 bases). The sequenced sample consisted of memory CD4+ T cells sorted from blood. Specified subset: CD45RA-negative fraction. This clonotype originated in a woman aged 25 to 45 in good health. The CDR3 sequence: CAISPRGGTNNYGYTF. CDR3 sequence (DNA): TGTGCCATCAGCCCAAGGGGGGGGACGAACAACTATGGCTACACCTTC.